The 10 T cell receptor beta chains presented below share a single source sample, sequenced in a study of T cell repertoires in cytomegalovirus infection. Each CDR3 protein is one row after TCRdb ran MiXCR on the reads. This sample has 170,000 or so distinct CDR3 sequences, with roughly 15% found just once. The material sequenced was CD8+ T cells from PBMCs. All receptors derive from a human donor in good health (CMV status not recorded). Some clones in this sample may be carry-over from other donors' samples.

This clonotype was seen a few times. V gene TRBV7-4 combines with J gene TRBJ1-2; D gene ambiguous. V shed 0 bases and J shed 10 bases, with 6 bases lying between them. Germline CDR1 is SGHVT and CDR2 is SQSDAQ. The CDR3 has 11 amino acids. CDR3 in amino acids: CASSLATVYTF. In DNA, the CDR3 is TGTGCCAGCAGCTTAGCCACGGTCTACACCTTC.

The chain combines TRBV7-6 with TRBJ2-5; TRBD1 is a possible D gene (7 bases). Germline CDR1 and CDR2: SGHVS and FNYEAQ. Deletions cut 6 bases from V and 4 bases from J, with 24 bases between. CDR3 size: 17 residues. The CDR3 loop is CASSTNPDRFSGETQYF. The DNA for the CDR3 is TGTGCCAGCAGTACAAACCCGGACAGGTTTAGCGGAGAGACCCAGTACTTC.

The chain joins TRBV6-2 or TRBV6-3 to TRBJ1-1; D not certain. The CDR3 consists of 13 residues. Deletions cut 6 bases from V and 1 base from J, with 9 bases between. Germline CDR1 and CDR2: MNHEY and SVGEGT. Here the CDR3 reads CASRPDPNTEAFF. CDR3 nucleotides: TGTGCCAGCAGGCCGGATCCGAACACTGAAGCTTTCTTT.

This clonotype was seen a handful of times. This rearrangement joins TRBV4-1 to TRBJ1-2, with TRBD1 as a possible D gene (5 bases). V was trimmed by 4 bases and J by 4 bases, leaving 13 bases between them. Germline V lookup: CDR1 MGHRA, CDR2 YSYEKL. CDR3 size: 14 residues. The CDR3 nucleotides are TGCGCCAGCAGCCCCAATGTGGGGGTCTATGGCTACACCTTC. Its protein product is CASSPNVGVYGYTF.

This clonotype has only a few counts. The chain employs TRBV7-9 and TRBJ2-6, with a possible D match to TRBD1 (7 bases). V was shortened by 4 bases and J by 4 bases, with 23 bases between the two germline ends. Germline V gene lookup returns CDR1 SEHNR and CDR2 FQNEAQ (reference sequence). The CDR3 is 19 residues long. The CDR3 loop is CASSSNRGRPGVGANVLTF. The CDR3 DNA is TGTGCCAGCAGCTCCAACAGGGGTCGCCCGGGGGTAGGGGCCAACGTCCTGACTTTC.

This clonotype was detected many times. The rearrangement links TRBV7-8 to TRBJ2-1; D remains unclear. Per germline, CDR1 SGHVS and CDR2 FQNEAQ. Trimming stripped 3 bases from V and 0 bases from J, with 12 bases between. The CDR3 is 16 residues long. The CDR3 bases are TGTGCCAGCAGCTTTAGGTGGCAGATCTCCTACAATGAGCAGTTCTTC. It yields the protein CASSFRWQISYNEQFF.

The CDR3 bases are TGTGCCAGCAGCCCTACAGGGGGAGGAGAGACCCAGTACTTC. It translates to CASSPTGGGETQYF. The chain employs TRBV12-3 or TRBV12-4 and TRBJ2-5; TRBD1 agrees at 8 bases. Trimming removed 6 bases from V and 4 bases from J; junction bases left unmatched: 7. The CDR3 consists of 14 residues.

This clonotype has a handful of counts. The chain uses TRBV12-3 or TRBV12-4 and TRBJ2-1; perhaps TRBD2 as D (7 bases). V was trimmed by 6 bases and J by 7 bases, leaving 25 bases between them. This CDR3 comprises 17 residues. The CDR3 nucleotides read TGTGCCAGCAGCTTAACGGCCGGGGGGCCTCGGTTGAATGAGCAGTTCTTC. The encoded protein is CASSLTAGGPRLNEQFF.

This clonotype was observed a few times. V and J are TRBV12-5 and TRBJ2-2; TRBD2 is a possible D gene (6 bases). V lost 3 bases and J lost 8, with 19 bases in between. Germline loops: CDR1 LGHNT, CDR2 FRNRAP. This CDR3 comprises 16 residues. CDR3 in DNA: TGTGCTAGTGGTTTTTTGGGGGGTACAAAAGGAGGGGAGCTGTTTTTT. Translated: CASGFLGGTKGGELFF.

The CDR3 DNA reads as TGCAGCGTTGAAGATGGACGGACCTACGAGCAGTACTTC. This translates into CSVEDGRTYEQYF. The V gene is TRBV29-1, the J gene TRBJ2-7; no clear D. The CDR3 has 13 residues. V was pared by 0 bases and J by 2 bases, with 8 bases between. CDR1 and CDR2 from the germline V gene are SQVTM and ANQGSEA.